This TCR beta chain was profiled in a study of blood T cell repertoires in COVID-19. About the research overall: Whether acute or convalescent, the COVID-19 samples came from the United States, Italy and Spain. PBMCs, B-cell-depleted T cells, or T cells provided the cDNA or gDNA that made up the material.

As processed by the authors: The assay estimated nucleated cells by amplifying reference gene primers. Data came from immunoSEQ multiplex PCR; TCRdb stores just in-frame clones and leaves some out. That table gives V, J and clone size, and the DNA gave D and trimming. The sample carries roughly 150,000 clones, about 85% recorded once. The ends were cut back, 6 bases at V and 0 bases at J, with 8 bases in the middle. This CDR3 contains 13 residues. Germline CDR1 is MNHEY and CDR2 is SVGAGI. The Seattle site enrolled patients during active infection and followed them longitudinally. This receptor was taken from an elderly man with COVID-19, enrolled during active disease. Sequencing was carried out using peripheral blood. The V gene is TRBV6-5, the J gene TRBJ1-1, with no clear D. The CDR3 is CASRPQMNTEAFF. CDR3 nucleotides: TGTGCCAGCAGGCCACAGATGAACACTGAAGCTTTCTTT.